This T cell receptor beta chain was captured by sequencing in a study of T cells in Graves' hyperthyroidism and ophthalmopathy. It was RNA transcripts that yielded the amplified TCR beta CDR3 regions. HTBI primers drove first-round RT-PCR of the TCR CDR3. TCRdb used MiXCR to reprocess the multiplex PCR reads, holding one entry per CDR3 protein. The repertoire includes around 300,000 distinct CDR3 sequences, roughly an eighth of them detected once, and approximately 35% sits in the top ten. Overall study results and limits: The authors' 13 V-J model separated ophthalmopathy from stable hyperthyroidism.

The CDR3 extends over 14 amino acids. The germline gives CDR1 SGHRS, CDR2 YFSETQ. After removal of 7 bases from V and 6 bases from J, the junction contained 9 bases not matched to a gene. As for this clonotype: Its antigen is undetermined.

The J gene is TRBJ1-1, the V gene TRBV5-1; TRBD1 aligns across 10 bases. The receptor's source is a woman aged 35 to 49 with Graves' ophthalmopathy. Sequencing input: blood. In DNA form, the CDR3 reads TGCGCCAGCGGGGACAGGGGAGATGGTGCTGAAGCTTTCTTT. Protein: CASGDRGDGAEAFF.